This is a list of T cell receptor beta chains from one sample in a study of T cells in Graves' hyperthyroidism and ophthalmopathy. TCRdb passed the multiplex PCR reads through MiXCR, listing each CDR3 protein once. The sample contains 400,000 to 600,000 distinct CDR3 sequences, approximately 16% of which appear only once. The sample consisted of blood. The receptors originated from a woman aged 25 to 39 with Graves' ophthalmopathy. Both conserved end residues are part of each CDR3. Each record gives: V gene, clone size, J gene, CDR3 protein. Rows give clone size only sometimes, using once, few, many, or a class for an expanded clone.

TRBV28,.,TRBJ1-6,CASSFGFIRSSYNSPLHF
TRBV6-2/TRBV6-3,many,TRBJ1-1,CASSMRGYLEAFF
TRBV13,many,TRBJ2-3,CASSPGTSGTDTQYF
TRBV7-9,.,TRBJ2-3,CASSRILAGEDTQYF
TRBV5-8,few,TRBJ2-4,CASSLEDGNIQYF
TRBV20-1,few,TRBJ2-2,CSASNWGGQYTGELFF
TRBV19,.,TRBJ2-3,CASRRREFSTDTQYF
TRBV29-1,many,TRBJ2-5,CSLRQNQETQYF
TRBV7-3,many,TRBJ1-1,CASHHRGMNTEAFF
TRBV7-3,once,TRBJ2-1,CASSLTGAGVGEQFF
TRBV3-1,many,TRBJ2-3,CASTSGGGPGSQYF
TRBV7-2,.,TRBJ2-7,CASRDYSPPEQYF
TRBV6-2/TRBV6-3,many,TRBJ1-5,CARSRCGHQPQHF
TRBV6-2/TRBV6-3,.,TRBJ2-2,CASSYSRILKAGELFF
TRBV12-3/TRBV12-4,many,TRBJ1-6,CASSLGMRHGTPLHF
TRBV7-9,.,TRBJ2-2,CASSWTTENTGELFF
TRBV20-1,many,TRBJ2-7,CSARDYEQYF
TRBV20-1,many,TRBJ1-6,CSARGRTGGLPLHF
TRBV28,few,TRBJ1-3,CASNVLDTIYF
TRBV7-9,once,TRBJ1-2,CASSLGPGDGYTF
TRBV6-9,.,TRBJ2-5,CASSYPGTSGMTQYF
TRBV28,many,TRBJ2-1,CASSDRGPDYNEQFF
TRBV12-5,.,TRBJ2-3,CASGPGRQSTDTQYF
TRBV7-9,.,TRBJ2-1,CASSPPRGTSGTRFNEQFF
TRBV20-1,many,TRBJ2-7,CSASFPLLGLYEQYF
TRBV9,few,TRBJ2-5,CASSVGAGGGETQYF
TRBV10-3,.,TRBJ2-1,CAISERTGDNEQFF
TRBV11-2,many,TRBJ1-1,CASSFGGSSTEAFF